This T cell receptor beta chain appears in the sequencing data of a study of tissue T cells after allogeneic stem cell transplantation. Notes on the study in general: Sampling depth was limited, and the cohort was small and clinically varied. Anatomically similar tissues had similar TCR repertoires within each patient. The study did not identify alloreactive or antigen-specific tissue TCRs, and some clones might be persisting host cells. Only a limited share of tissue TCRs appeared in blood or spleen.

This CDR3 has 12 residues. Deletions cut 0 bases from V and 4 bases from J, with 0 bases between. Germline assignment: CDR1 LGHNA and CDR2 YNLKQL (reference sequence). Assay used: immunoSEQ multiplex PCR; TCRdb lists only in-frame clones, some missing. The data show around 7,400 clones, 65% to 80% seen once. Remarks on this clone: Antigen unknown. The listed genes are named as in mouse. Read data end 1 residue before the CDR3 end; the end is taken from the germline J gene.

The V and J genes are TRBV5 and TRBJ2-2; no reliable D call. This clonotype originated in a female BALB/c mouse in good health. As its MHC haplotype, the strain has H2-d. Sequencing input: blood. The sequenced CDR3 bases are TGTGCCAGCAGCCAAGACACCGGGCAGCTCTAC. Translated: CASSQDTGQLY. The full CDR3 protein is CASSQDTGQLYF.